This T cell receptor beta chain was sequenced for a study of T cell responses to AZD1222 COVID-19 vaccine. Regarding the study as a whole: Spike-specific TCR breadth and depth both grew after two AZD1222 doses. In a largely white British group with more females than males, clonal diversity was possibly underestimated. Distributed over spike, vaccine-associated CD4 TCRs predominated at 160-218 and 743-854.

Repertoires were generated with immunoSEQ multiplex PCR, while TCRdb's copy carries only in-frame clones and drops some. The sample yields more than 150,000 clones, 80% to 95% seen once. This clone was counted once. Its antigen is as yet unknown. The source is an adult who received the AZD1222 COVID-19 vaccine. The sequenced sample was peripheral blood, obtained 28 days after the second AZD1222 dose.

CDR3 residues: CASTEGLLSEKLFF. CDR3 nucleotide sequence: TGCGCCAGCACCGAGGGCTTATTGAGTGAAAAACTGTTTTTT. The chain combines TRBV4-1 with TRBJ1-4; unclear D gene. The CDR3 length is 14 residues. Germline CDR1 reads MGHRA; CDR2 reads YSYEKL. Trimming shortened V by 7 bases and J by 7 bases, and 16 bases separated the two germline ends.